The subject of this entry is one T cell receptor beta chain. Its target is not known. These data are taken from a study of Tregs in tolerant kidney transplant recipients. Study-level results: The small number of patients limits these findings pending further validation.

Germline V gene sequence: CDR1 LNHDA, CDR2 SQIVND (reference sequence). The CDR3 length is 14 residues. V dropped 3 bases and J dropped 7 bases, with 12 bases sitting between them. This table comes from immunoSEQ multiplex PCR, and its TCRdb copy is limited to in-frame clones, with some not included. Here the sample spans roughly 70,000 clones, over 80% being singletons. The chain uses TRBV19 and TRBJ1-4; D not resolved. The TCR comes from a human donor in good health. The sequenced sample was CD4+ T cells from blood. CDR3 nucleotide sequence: TGTGCCAGTAGTATGGGAGGCAGGACTGAAAAACTGTTTTTT. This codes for CASSMGGRTEKLFF.